The 3 T cell receptor beta chains given below trace back to one sample, sequenced in a study of glioma-infiltrating T cells after dendritic cell vaccination. Time point indicated: after dendritic cell vaccination, including at tumor progression/relapse. The assay was immunoSEQ multiplex PCR, and TCRdb's table has in-frame clones only and misses some. The data show roughly 100,000 clones, around 90% seen once. The sequencing used blood, collected after dendritic cell vaccination. Every receptor here comes from a human donor with glioblastoma.

The CDR3 loop reads CASSRASANNEQFF. The CDR3 DNA reads as TGTGCCAGCAGTAGGGCTAGCGCCAACAATGAGCAGTTCTTC. This chain uses TRBV25-1 with TRBJ2-1, with a weak D call TRBD2 (6 bases). This CDR3 region has 14 residues. Deletions cut 5 bases from V and 5 bases from J, with 13 bases between. Germline values: CDR1 MGHDK, CDR2 SYGVNS.

CDR3 coding DNA: TGTGCCAGCAGCTTAGACCTGGGACAGGGGAACACTGAAGCTTTCTTT. Amino acid sequence: CASSLDLGQGNTEAFF. The V call is TRBV11-1, the J call TRBJ1-1; 9 positions agree with TRBD1. The length of the CDR3 is 16 residues. The V gene's germline CDR1 is SGHAT and CDR2 FQDESV (reference sequence). J was trimmed by 1 base and V by 1 base; bases with no gene match: 4.

The chain links TRBV18 to TRBJ2-1, with D possibly TRBD2 on 6 matching bases. This CDR3 spans 15 amino acids. Trimming shortened V by 0 bases and J by 7 bases, and 13 bases separated the two germline ends. Germline V gene lookup returns CDR1 KGHSH and CDR2 LQKENI. CDR3 amino acids: CASSPPSLGRNEQFF. The DNA of the CDR3 is TGTGCCAGCTCACCACCGAGTTTAGGGAGGAATGAGCAGTTCTTC.